Sequencing of this T cell receptor (beta chain) was carried out in a study of technical replicates of blood from a few donors. The method was immunoSEQ multiplex PCR; TCRdb's version includes in-frame clones alone and lacks a portion of them. The sample shows some 70,000 clones, around 97% of them seen only once. This CDR3 is built from 13 residues. V lost 6 bases and J 2 bases, leaving 11 bases between the germline ends. In germline, CDR1 is SGHAT, CDR2 FQNNGV. V usage is TRBV11-2 and J usage is TRBJ2-7; D is perhaps TRBD1 (8 bases). The material sequenced was T cells isolated from PBMCs. This sequence was found in a human donor in good health. Here the CDR3 DNA reads TGTGCCAGCAGACAGGGGGGGACCTACGAGCAGTACTTC. It is translated as CASRQGGTYEQYF.